The 9 T cell receptor beta chains below all came from one sample that was sequenced in a study of tumor and adjacent non-tumor tissue in lung cancer. TCRbeta libraries were built with three rounds of nested PCR, modified from ARM-PCR. Each CDR3 protein is one row after TCRdb ran MiXCR on the multiplex PCR reads. Among 110,000 or so distinct CDR3 sequences listed, around 75% were seen once. This sample's RNA came from whole unsorted tissue. The specimen was lung tumor tissue. These receptor sequences come from a woman in her sixties with non-small cell lung cancer.

The chain recombines TRBV6-5 with TRBJ2-3; perhaps TRBD1 as D (5 bases). Trimming removed 2 bases at V and 8 bases at J, with 17 bases between. This CDR3 region has 15 residues. Germline V gene lookup returns CDR1 MNHEY and CDR2 SVGAGI. The CDR3 nucleotides are TGTGCCAGCAGTTACGACAGAACCCAGCTCAGTACGCAGTATTTT. It codes for CASSYDRTQLSTQYF.

Worth noting for this clonotype: The junction differs from germline at one of its ends, possibly a read error. The V gene is TRBV20-1, the J gene TRBJ2-1; D may be TRBD1 (6 bases). Germline lookup yields CDR1 DFQATT and CDR2 SNEGSKA (reference sequence). CDR3 length: 16 amino acids. The chain's CDR3 is CRAREGQVGAYNEQFF. In nucleotides, the CDR3 is TGCAGAGCTAGAGAGGGTCAAGTGGGGGCGTACAATGAGCAGTTCTTC.

In the case of this clonotype: One end of the junction fails to match germline, which may point to a read error. The chain links TRBV10-2 to TRBJ1-5, with TRBD1 matching 8 bases. Germline CDR1 reads WSHSY; CDR2 reads SAAADI. The CDR3 runs 16 residues. Here the CDR3 reads CASSGQGAPTNRPQHF. CDR3 nucleotide sequence: TGCGCCAGCAGTGGGCAGGGGGCCCCGACTAATCGGCCCCAGCATTTT.

Only a few counts were recorded for this clonotype. Without the conserved terminal phenylalanine or tryptophan, this CDR3 likely stems from a read error. V and J are TRBV11-2 and TRBJ2-2; D gene ambiguous. The germline V gene has CDR1 SGHAT and CDR2 FQNNGV. CDR3 length equals 14 residues. The germline V and J ends were trimmed by 7 bases and 6 bases, with 15 bases remaining between them. The CDR3 DNA sequence: TGTGCCAGCACCCTCCGGCTAGTTTCCGGGGAGCTGTTTGTT. Protein product: CASTLRLVSGELFV.

This clonotype has only a few counts. The CDR3 DNA sequence: TGTGCCAGCAGTTTATATGGCGCAAAAGGACAGGTGAACACCGGGGAGCTGTTTTTT. Residues: CASSLYGAKGQVNTGELFF. The V and J genes are TRBV28 and TRBJ2-2; 7 bases fit TRBD1. Germline V lookup: CDR1 MDHEN, CDR2 SYDVKM. The junction had 12 bases not matched to a gene; V was cut back by 1 base and J by 1 base. CDR3 length: 19 amino acids.

Regarding this clonotype: A junction boundary mismatches the germline segment, possibly from a read error. The chain links TRBV20-1 to TRBJ2-5, with D perhaps being TRBD1 or TRBD2 (5 bases each). CDR3 length equals 15 residues. The V gene's germline CDR1 is DFQATT and CDR2 SNEGSKA (reference sequence). The CDR3 DNA reads TGCAGTGCTAGGCCTCGGGGCCTTTCCTCAGATACCCAGTATTTC. Amino acids: CSARPRGLSSDTQYF.

For this clonotype: It may be a read error: a sequence one base away is much more abundant. The V gene is TRBV6-1, the J gene TRBJ1-4; D is uncertain. The CDR3 covers 14 residues. The germline V gene encodes CDR1 MNHNS and CDR2 SASEGT. The CDR3 sequence is CASRKGETKEKLFF. The DNA of the CDR3 is TGTGCCAGCCGCAAGGGAGAGACTAAAGAAAAACTGTTTTTT.

About this clonotype itself: It may be a read error: a sequence one base away is much more abundant. V is TRBV20-1 and J is TRBJ1-5, with D unclear. The CDR3 is 13 residues long. Germline V lookup: CDR1 DFQATT, CDR2 SNEGSKA (reference sequence). The DNA for the CDR3 is TGCAGTGCTAGAGATGCCGGGAATCAGCCCCTGCATTTT. This gives the protein CSARDAGNQPLHF.

This clonotype appeared a single time. Just one base apart from a much larger clone, this may be a read error. J is TRBJ2-1 and V is TRBV6-1, with TRBD2 matching over 7 bases. The CDR3 contains 15 residues. The germline V gene has CDR1 MNHNS and CDR2 SASEGT. The CDR3 DNA follows: TGTGTCAGCAGTGGTCTAGCGGTCCTTTACAATGAGCAGTTCTTC. Translated, it gives CVSSGLAVLYNEQFF.